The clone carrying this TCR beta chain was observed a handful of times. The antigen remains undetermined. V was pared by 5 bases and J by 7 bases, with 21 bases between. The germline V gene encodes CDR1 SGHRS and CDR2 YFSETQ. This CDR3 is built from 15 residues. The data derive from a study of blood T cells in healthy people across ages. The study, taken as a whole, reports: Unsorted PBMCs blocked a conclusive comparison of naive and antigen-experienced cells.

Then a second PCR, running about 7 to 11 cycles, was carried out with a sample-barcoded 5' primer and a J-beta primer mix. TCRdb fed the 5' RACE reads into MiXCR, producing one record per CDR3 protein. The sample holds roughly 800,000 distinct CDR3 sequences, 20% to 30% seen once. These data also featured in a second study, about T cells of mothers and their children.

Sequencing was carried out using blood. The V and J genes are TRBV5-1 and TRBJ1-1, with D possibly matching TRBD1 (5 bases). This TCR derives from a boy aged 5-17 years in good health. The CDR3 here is CASSPGPGEWGEAFF. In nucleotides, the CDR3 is TGCGCCAGCAGTCCGGGGCCCGGCGAGTGGGGTGAAGCTTTCTTT.